The sequence of this T cell receptor beta chain was determined in a study of cytomegalovirus exposure and HLA in healthy donors. On the study more broadly: Earlier sequencing of 150 million to 200 million T cells yielded around 100 million unique TCR beta sequences. Study results and caveats: TCR beta V segments were, for the most part, productive about 87% or about 30% of the time in an earlier analysis.

About this clone itself: Its target is unknown.

The CDR3 is 14 amino acids. With 4 bases removed from V and 3 bases from J, the gap between germline ends came to 14 bases. Looked up from germline, CDR1 is SGHKS and CDR2 is YYEKEE (reference sequence). The PCR ran on 60 Vbeta and 13 Jbeta primers. Generated by immunoSEQ multiplex PCR, the TCRdb table keeps only in-frame clones and is missing some. The sample records about 150,000 clones, roughly 80% being singletons. The chain carries TRBV5-5 and TRBJ2-7; the D gene is possibly TRBD1 (6 bases). The sequence derives from a woman aged 40 to 55 in good health and CMV-seronegative. Sequenced: PBMCs. The CDR3 DNA sequence: TGTGCCAGCAGCCCCTGGACAGAGAACTACGAGCAGTACTTC. Its protein product is CASSPWTENYEQYF.